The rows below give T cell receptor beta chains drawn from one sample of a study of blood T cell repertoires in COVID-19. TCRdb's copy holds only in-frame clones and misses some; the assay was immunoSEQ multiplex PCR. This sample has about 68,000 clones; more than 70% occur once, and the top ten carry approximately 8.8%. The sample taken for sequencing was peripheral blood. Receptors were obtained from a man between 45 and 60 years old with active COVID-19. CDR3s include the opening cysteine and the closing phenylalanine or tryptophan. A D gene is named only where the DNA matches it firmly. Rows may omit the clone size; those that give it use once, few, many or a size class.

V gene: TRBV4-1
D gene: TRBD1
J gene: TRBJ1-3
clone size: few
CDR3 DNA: TGCGCCAGCAGCCACGTGGGACAGGCGGGAAACACCATATATTTT
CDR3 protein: CASSHVGQAGNTIYF

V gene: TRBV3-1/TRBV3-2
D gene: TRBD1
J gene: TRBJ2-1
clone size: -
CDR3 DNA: TGTGCCAGCAGTCAAAACCGGGACAGGGACAATGAGCAGTTCTTC
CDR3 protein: CASSQNRDRDNEQFF

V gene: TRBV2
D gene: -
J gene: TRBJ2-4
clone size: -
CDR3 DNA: TGTGCCAGTGGGAGGGGGGACGGGCAAAACATTCAGTACTTC
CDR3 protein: CASGRGDGQNIQYF

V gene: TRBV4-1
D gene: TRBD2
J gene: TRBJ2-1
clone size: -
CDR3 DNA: TGCGCCAGCAGCCAAGTCCTAAGGCGGCGGGGGGATTTGTACAATGAGCAGTTCTTC
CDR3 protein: CASSQVLRRRGDLYNEQFF

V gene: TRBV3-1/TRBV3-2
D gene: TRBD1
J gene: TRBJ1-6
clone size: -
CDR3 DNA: TGTGCCAGCAGCCAGCCATTTGGGGACAGGGGGCATTCACCCCTCCACTTT
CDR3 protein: CASSQPFGDRGHSPLHF

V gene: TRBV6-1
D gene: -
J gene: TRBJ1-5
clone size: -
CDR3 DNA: TGTGCCAGCAGTGAATGGGAGGTCGGGCCCTATAGCAATCAGCCCCAGCATTTT
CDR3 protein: CASSEWEVGPYSNQPQHF

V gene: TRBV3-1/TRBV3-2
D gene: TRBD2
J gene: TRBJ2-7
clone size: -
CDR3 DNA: TGTGCCAGCAGCCCATTGGCTAGCGGGAGGGGCAACGAGCAGTACTTC
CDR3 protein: CASSPLASGRGNEQYF

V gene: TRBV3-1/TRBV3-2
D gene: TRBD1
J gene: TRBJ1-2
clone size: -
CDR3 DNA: TGTGCCAGCAGCCAAGTAGGGACAGCTAACTATGGCTACACCTTC
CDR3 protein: CASSQVGTANYGYTF

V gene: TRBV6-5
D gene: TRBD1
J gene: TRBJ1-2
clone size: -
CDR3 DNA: TGTGCCAGCAGTTACAGGGACAGGTGGGACTATGGCTACACCTTC
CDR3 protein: CASSYRDRWDYGYTF

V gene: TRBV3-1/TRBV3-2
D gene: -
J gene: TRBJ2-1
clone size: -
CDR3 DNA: TGTGCCAGCAGCCAAGGAGGGCACTCCTACAATGAGCAGTTCTTC
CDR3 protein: CASSQGGHSYNEQFF

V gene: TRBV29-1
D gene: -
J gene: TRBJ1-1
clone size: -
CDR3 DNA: TGCAGCGTTGCGGGGTACAACACTGAAGCTTTCTTT
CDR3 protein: CSVAGYNTEAFF

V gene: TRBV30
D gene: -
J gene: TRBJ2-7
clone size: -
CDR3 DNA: TGTGCCTGGAGTCTAGGAGGGAGCTCCTACGAGCAGTACTTC
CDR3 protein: CAWSLGGSSYEQYF

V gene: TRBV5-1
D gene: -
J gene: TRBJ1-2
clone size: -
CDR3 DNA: TGCGCCAGCAGCCTGTCGGACACTTTCTACACCTTC
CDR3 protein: CASSLSDTFYTF

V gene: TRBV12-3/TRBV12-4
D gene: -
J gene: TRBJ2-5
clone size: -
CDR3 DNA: TGTGCCAGCAGTTTTGGCACCGAAGAGACCCAGTACTTC
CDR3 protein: CASSFGTEETQYF

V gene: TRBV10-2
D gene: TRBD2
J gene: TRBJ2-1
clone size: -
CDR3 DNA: TGCGCCAGCAGTCCGAACGTCGCGGGAGGAGGCAATGAGCAGTTCTTC
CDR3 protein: CASSPNVAGGGNEQFF

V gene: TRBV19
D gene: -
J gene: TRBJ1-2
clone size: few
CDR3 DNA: TGTGCCGTTTTCGAGGGCAGGGGCTACACCTTC
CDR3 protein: CAVFEGRGYTF

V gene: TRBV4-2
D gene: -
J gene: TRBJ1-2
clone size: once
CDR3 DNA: TGTGCCAGCAGCCAAGATCAGGGATGGGGTAAGGCTTCGGCCTATGGCTACACCTTC
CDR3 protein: CASSQDQGWGKASAYGYTF

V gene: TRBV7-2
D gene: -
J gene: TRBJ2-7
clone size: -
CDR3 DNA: TGTGCCAGCAGCCCGTCCCCCTACGAGCAGTACTTC
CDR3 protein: CASSPSPYEQYF

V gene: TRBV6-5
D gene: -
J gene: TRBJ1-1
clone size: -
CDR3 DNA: TGTGCCAGCAGCCAGAGGACAGCCAACACTGAAGCTTTCTTT
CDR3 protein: CASSQRTANTEAFF

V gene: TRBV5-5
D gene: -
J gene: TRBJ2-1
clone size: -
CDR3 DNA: TGTGCCAGCAGCCCGAACCGTGGTCTGGGCTGGGGACTCAACAATGAGCAGTTCTTC
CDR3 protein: CASSPNRGLGWGLNNEQFF

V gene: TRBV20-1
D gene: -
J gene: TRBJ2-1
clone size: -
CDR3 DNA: TGCAGTGCTAGTGCACAGGGGGGGTCCTACAATGAGCAGTTCTTC
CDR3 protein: CSASAQGGSYNEQFF

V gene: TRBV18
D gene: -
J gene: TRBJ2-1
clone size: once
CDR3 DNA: TGTGCCAGCTCACCACCGTCAGGAGGGCTCGACAATGAGCAGTTCTTC
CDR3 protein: CASSPPSGGLDNEQFF

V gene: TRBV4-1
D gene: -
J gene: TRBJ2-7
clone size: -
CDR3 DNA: TGCGCCAGCAGCCAAGATGAAAGGGGTGCCTACGAGCAGTACTTC
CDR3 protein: CASSQDERGAYEQYF

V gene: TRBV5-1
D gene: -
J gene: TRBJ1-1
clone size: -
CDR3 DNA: TGCGCCAGCAGCTCGGGTGTCATGAACACTGAAGCTTTCTTT
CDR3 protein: CASSSGVMNTEAFF

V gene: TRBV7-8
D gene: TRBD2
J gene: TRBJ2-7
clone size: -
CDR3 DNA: TGTGCCAGCAGCCCATTAGCGGGAGAGTCCTACGAGCAGTACTTC
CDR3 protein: CASSPLAGESYEQYF

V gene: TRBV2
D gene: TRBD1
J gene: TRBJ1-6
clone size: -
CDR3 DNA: TGTGCCAGCAGTCCGGGACAGGGGCACTCACCCCTCCACTTT
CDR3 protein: CASSPGQGHSPLHF

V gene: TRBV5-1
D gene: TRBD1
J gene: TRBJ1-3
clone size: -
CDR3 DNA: TGCGCCAGCAGGATTACAGGGGAGGCTGGAAACACCATATATTTT
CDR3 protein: CASRITGEAGNTIYF

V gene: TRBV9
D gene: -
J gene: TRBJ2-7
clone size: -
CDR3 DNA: TGTGCCAGCAGCCTGAGAATGGGCCACGAGCAGTACTTC
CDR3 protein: CASSLRMGHEQYF

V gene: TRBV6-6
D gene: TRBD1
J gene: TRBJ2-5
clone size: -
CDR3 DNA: TGTGCCAGCAGCCCCCCGGGACAGGGCCGGGGAGAGACCCAGTACTTC
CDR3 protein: CASSPPGQGRGETQYF

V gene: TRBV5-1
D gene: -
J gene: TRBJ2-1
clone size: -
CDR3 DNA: TGCGCCAGCAGCTTGGGAGACTACAATGAGCAGTTCTTC
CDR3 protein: CASSLGDYNEQFF

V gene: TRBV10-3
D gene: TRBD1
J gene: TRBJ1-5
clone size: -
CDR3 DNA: TGTGCCATCAGTGCCACAGGGGGTAATCAGCCCCAGCATTTT
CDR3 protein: CAISATGGNQPQHF

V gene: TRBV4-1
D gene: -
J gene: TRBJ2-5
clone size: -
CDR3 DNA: TGCGCCAGCAGCCGGGCTTTGGTGCAAGAGACCCAGTACTTC
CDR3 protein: CASSRALVQETQYF

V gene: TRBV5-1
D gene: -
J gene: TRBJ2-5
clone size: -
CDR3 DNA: TGCGCCAGCAGCTTGAATCAGGGCCGTCAAGAGACCCAGTACTTC
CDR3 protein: CASSLNQGRQETQYF

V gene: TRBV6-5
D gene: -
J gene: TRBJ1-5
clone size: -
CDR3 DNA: TGTGCCAGCACAACTTTGCCAGGGGTTAATCAGCCCCAGCATTTT
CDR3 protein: CASTTLPGVNQPQHF

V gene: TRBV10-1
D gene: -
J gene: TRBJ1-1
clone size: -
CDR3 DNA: TGCGCCAGCAGTGCCGCGGGAGGGAATAAGGCTTTCTTT
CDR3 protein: CASSAAGGNKAFF

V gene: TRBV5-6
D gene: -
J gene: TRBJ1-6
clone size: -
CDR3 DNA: TGTGCCAGCATGCGGCTCCTTAATTCACCCCTCCACTTT
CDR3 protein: CASMRLLNSPLHF

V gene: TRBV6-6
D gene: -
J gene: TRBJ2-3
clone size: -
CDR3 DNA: TGTGCCAGCAGTTACGTAGTAGGGGCCTTCACAGATACGCAGTATTTT
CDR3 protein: CASSYVVGAFTDTQYF

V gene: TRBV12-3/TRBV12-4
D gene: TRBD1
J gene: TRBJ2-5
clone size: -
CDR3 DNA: TGTGCCAGTCAACAGGGGGCGGGAGAGACCCAGTACTTC
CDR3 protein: CASQQGAGETQYF

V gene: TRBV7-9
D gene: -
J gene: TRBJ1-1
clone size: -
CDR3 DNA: TGTGCCAGCAGCTTAGAAGGGGGAACTGAAGCTTTCTTT
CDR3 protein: CASSLEGGTEAFF

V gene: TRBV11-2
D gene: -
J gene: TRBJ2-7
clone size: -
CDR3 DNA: TGTGCCAGCAGTCATTGGGAGGACGAGCAGTACTTC
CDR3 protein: CASSHWEDEQYF

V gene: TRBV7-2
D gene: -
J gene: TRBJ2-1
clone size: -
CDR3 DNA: TGTGCCAGCAGCTTAAGGGGAGGAATCAATGAGCAGTTCTTC
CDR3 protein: CASSLRGGINEQFF

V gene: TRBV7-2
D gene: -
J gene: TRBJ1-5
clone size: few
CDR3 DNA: TGTGCCAGCAGCTTGGGGGCGGGGGTTGACCGGCCCCAGCATTTT
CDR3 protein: CASSLGAGVDRPQHF

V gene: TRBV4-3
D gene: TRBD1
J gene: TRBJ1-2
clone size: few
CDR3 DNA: TGCGCCAGCAGCCAGAGGACAGGCTATGGCTACACCTTC
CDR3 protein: CASSQRTGYGYTF

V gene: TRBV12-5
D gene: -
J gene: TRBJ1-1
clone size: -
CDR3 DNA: TGTGCTAGTGGTCCGGGGGTCCCTGAAGCTTTCTTT
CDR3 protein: CASGPGVPEAFF

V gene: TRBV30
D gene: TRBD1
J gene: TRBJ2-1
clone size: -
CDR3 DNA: TGTGCCTGGAGCATTGACAGGGTAAGGGAGTTCTTC
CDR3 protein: CAWSIDRVREFF

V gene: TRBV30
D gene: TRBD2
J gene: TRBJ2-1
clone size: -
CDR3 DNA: TGTGCCTGGACTACCGGGACTAGTCACTACAATGAGCAGTTCTTC
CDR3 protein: CAWTTGTSHYNEQFF

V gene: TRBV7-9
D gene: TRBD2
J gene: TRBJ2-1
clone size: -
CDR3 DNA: TGTGCCAGCAGCTTACAGGGCGGGGGGGTTTCCCTCAATGAGCAGTTCTTC
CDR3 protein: CASSLQGGGVSLNEQFF

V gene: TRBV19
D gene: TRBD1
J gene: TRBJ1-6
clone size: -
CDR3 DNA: TGTGCCAGTAGTATTGGGGACAGCAATTCACCCCTCCACTTT
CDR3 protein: CASSIGDSNSPLHF

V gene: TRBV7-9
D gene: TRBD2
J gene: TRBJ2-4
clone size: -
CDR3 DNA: TGTGCCAGCAGCCTAGCCGAACCAAGACTAGCGGGAGTAAACATTCAGTACTTC
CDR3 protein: CASSLAEPRLAGVNIQYF

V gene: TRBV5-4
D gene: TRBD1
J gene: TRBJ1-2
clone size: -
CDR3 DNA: TGTGCCAGCCGGACAGGCCCTAACTATGGCTACACCTTC
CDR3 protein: CASRTGPNYGYTF

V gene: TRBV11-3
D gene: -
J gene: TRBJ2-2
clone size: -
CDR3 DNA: TGTGCCAGCAGCTTAGTGTCTGGCGGCTCCGGGGAGCTGTTTTTT
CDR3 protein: CASSLVSGGSGELFF

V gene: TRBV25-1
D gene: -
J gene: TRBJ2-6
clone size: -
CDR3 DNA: TGTGCCAGCAGTGGGTTTGGGGCTCGCCCTGGGGCCAACGTCCTGACTTTC
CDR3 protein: CASSGFGARPGANVLTF

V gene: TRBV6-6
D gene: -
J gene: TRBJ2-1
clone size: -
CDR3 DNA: TGTGCCAGCAGCTACTTAAACACCTACAATGAGCAGTTCTTC
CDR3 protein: CASSYLNTYNEQFF